This is a list of T cell receptor beta chains from one sample in a study of OX40 agonist ivuxolimab in advanced cancers. The protocol was immunoSEQ multiplex PCR, while the TCRdb copy is restricted to in-frame clones and leaves out a portion. The sample shows approximately 89,000 clones, approximately 91% of them seen only once. The sequencing here drew on CD4+ or CD8+ T cells sorted from blood, taken in a trial of the OX40 agonist ivuxolimab. Receptors were obtained from an adult with an advanced solid tumor such as melanoma, head and neck, liver or kidney cancer. Both conserved end residues are part of each CDR3. A D gene is named only where the DNA matches it firmly. Expanded clones are given a class, and other clones once, few, many or no size at all.

V: TRBV5-4
J: TRBJ2-5
size: .
D: .
CDR3: CASSSTPRDGETQYF
DNA: TGTGCCAGCAGCTCGACGCCGAGGGACGGGGAGACCCAGTACTTC

V: TRBV10-3
J: TRBJ2-2
size: .
D: TRBD2
CDR3: CAISDRTSGVGGELFF
DNA: TGTGCCATCAGTGACCGGACTAGCGGGGTGGGCGGGGAGCTGTTTTTT

V: TRBV19
J: TRBJ1-2
size: .
D: TRBD1
CDR3: CASSILGQSDYGYTF
DNA: TGTGCCAGTAGTATATTGGGACAGTCTGACTATGGCTACACCTTC

V: TRBV5-4
J: TRBJ2-3
size: .
D: .
CDR3: CASSLDSTSTDTQYF
DNA: TGTGCCAGCAGCTTGGACAGCACTAGCACAGATACGCAGTATTTT

V: TRBV7-3
J: TRBJ2-5
size: .
D: .
CDR3: CASSPNRDETQYF
DNA: TGTGCCAGCAGCCCAAACAGGGATGAGACCCAGTACTTC

V: TRBV28
J: TRBJ2-1
size: once
D: .
CDR3: CASSSPSSNEQFF
DNA: TGTGCCAGCAGTTCACCCTCCAGCAATGAGCAGTTCTTC

V: TRBV28
J: TRBJ1-1
size: once
D: .
CDR3: CASYLYSTEAFF
DNA: TGTGCCAGCTACCTATATAGCACTGAAGCTTTCTTT

V: TRBV18
J: TRBJ2-7
size: .
D: TRBD1
CDR3: CASSYGQAYEQYF
DNA: TGTGCCAGCTCCTACGGACAGGCCTACGAGCAGTACTTC

V: TRBV11-1
J: TRBJ1-1
size: .
D: .
CDR3: CASSLGFETEAFF
DNA: TGTGCCAGCAGCTTAGGTTTCGAGACAGAAGCTTTCTTT

V: TRBV11-2
J: TRBJ2-3
size: once
D: .
CDR3: CASSLRNTDTQYF
DNA: TGTGCCAGCAGCTTACGGAACACAGATACGCAGTATTTT

V: TRBV27
J: TRBJ1-6
size: .
D: .
CDR3: CASSLKRQEINSPLHF
DNA: TGTGCCAGCAGTTTAAAGCGGCAGGAGATTAATTCACCCCTCCACTTT

V: TRBV14
J: TRBJ2-1
size: .
D: .
CDR3: CASSQGSVGEQFF
DNA: TGTGCCAGCAGCCAAGGATCTGTGGGGGAGCAGTTCTTC

V: TRBV5-5
J: TRBJ2-2
size: .
D: .
CDR3: CASSPQAGELFF
DNA: TGTGCCAGCAGCCCCCAGGCCGGGGAGCTGTTTTTT

V: TRBV18
J: TRBJ1-1
size: once
D: .
CDR3: CASSPRGRENTEAFF
DNA: TGTGCCAGCTCACCGAGGGGACGTGAAAACACTGAAGCTTTCTTT

V: TRBV5-4
J: TRBJ1-6
size: once
D: .
CDR3: CASSLGGRQSSYNSPLHF
DNA: TGTGCCAGCAGCTTGGGTGGCCGCCAGAGCTCCTATAATTCACCCCTCCACTTT

V: TRBV4-3
J: TRBJ2-6
size: .
D: .
CDR3: CASKPQGSNVLTF
DNA: TGCGCCAGCAAGCCACAGGGATCCAACGTCCTGACTTTC

V: TRBV19
J: TRBJ1-3
size: .
D: .
CDR3: CASSIGLSGNTIYF
DNA: TGTGCCAGTAGTATAGGCCTCTCCGGAAACACCATATATTTT

V: TRBV10-3
J: TRBJ2-3
size: once
D: .
CDR3: CAISGGELAASTQYF
DNA: TGTGCCATCAGTGGTGGGGAACTGGCGGCTAGTACGCAGTATTTT

V: TRBV6-4
J: TRBJ2-1
size: .
D: TRBD2
CDR3: CASSDAGLAHNEQFF
DNA: TGTGCCAGCAGTGACGCGGGACTAGCGCACAATGAGCAGTTCTTC

V: TRBV7-2
J: TRBJ1-2
size: once
D: .
CDR3: CASSQISDYTF
DNA: TGTGCCAGCAGCCAAATTTCTGACTACACCTTC

V: TRBV10-3
J: TRBJ2-1
size: .
D: TRBD2
CDR3: CAIRAGGNNEQFF
DNA: TGTGCCATCCGAGCGGGGGGGAACAATGAGCAGTTCTTC

V: TRBV1
J: TRBJ2-7
size: .
D: .
CDR3: CTSSQAGDRGSYEQYF
DNA: TGCACCAGCAGCCAAGCGGGGGACAGGGGGTCCTACGAGCAGTACTTC